These 28 T cell receptor beta chains share one sample of origin, sequenced in a study of CD8+CD57+ T cells in acquired aplastic anemia. Researchers used genomic DNA as the template to profile TCR beta VDJ and CDR3. TCRdb independently ran MiXCR on the reads; one entry per CDR3 protein. The repertoire holds fewer than 200,000 distinct CDR3 sequences, with 60% to 70% as singletons. Sequencing was performed on sorted CD4+, CD8+, or CD8+CD57+ T cells (not recorded which) from PBMCs. These receptors were collected from a human donor in good health.

There are many counts of this clonotype. J is TRBJ1-5 and V is TRBV6-1; D is possibly TRBD1 (6 bases). Per the germline V gene, CDR1 is MNHNS and CDR2 is SASEGT. Between the trimmed V and J ends, which lost 4 bases and 6 bases, there was a span of 16 bases. CDR3 length: 15 amino acids. CDR3: CASSVIGTGLQPQHF. The CDR3 coding sequence is TGTGCCAGCAGTGTAATTGGTACAGGGCTTCAGCCCCAGCATTTT.

Regarding this clonotype: It is likely a read error, because the conserved phenylalanine at the end of the CDR3 is missing. The V and J genes are TRBV19 and TRBJ2-3; 9 bases align to TRBD2. The CDR3 is made up of 14 amino acids. Germline CDR1 reads LNHDA; CDR2 reads SQIVND (reference sequence). Trimming removed 6 bases from V and 3 bases from J; junction bases left unmatched: 4. The DNA of the CDR3 is TGTGCCAGTAGCGGGACTAGCCCAACAGATACGCAGTATTCT. This translates into CASSGTSPTDTQYS.

The V and J genes are TRBV10-1 and TRBJ1-4, with D tentatively TRBD1 (5 bases). The V end was cut by 8 bases, the J end by 7 bases, with 14 bases between. This CDR3 is 13 amino acids long. The germline CDR1 and CDR2 sequences are WNHNN and SYGVQD (reference sequence). The DNA of the CDR3 is TGCGCCAGCTATGACGGGGGGGGTGAAAAACTGTTTTTT. Translation: CASYDGGGEKLFF.

This clonotype showed up many times. The chain uses TRBV7-2 and TRBJ1-3; D is undetermined. The CDR3 contains 16 residues. V was clipped by 2 bases and J by 0 bases, with 11 bases between them. CDR1 and CDR2 from the germline V gene are SGHTA and FQGNSA. The CDR3 reads CASSLSSAISGNTIYF. CDR3 sequence (DNA): TGTGCCAGCAGCTTATCTTCTGCAATCTCTGGAAACACCATATATTTT.

In its sample, this clonotype was seen many times. V and J are TRBV9 and TRBJ2-7; the D is unclear. The germline V gene encodes CDR1 SGDLS and CDR2 YYNGEE. This CDR3 comprises 14 residues. Trimming shortened V by 4 bases and J by 2 bases, and 13 bases separated the two germline ends. DNA of the CDR3: TGTGCCAGCAGCACGGGTCTAATCACCTACGAGCAGTACTTC. Its translation is CASSTGLITYEQYF.

CDR3 sequence (DNA): TGTGCCAGCAGCCAAGATTCCGGGGGCACCGGGGAGCTGTTTTTT. Translating it yields CASSQDSGGTGELFF. The rearrangement links TRBV4-2 to TRBJ2-2, with a weak D call TRBD2 (6 bases). V lost 0 bases and J lost 4, with 9 bases in between. This CDR3 has 15 amino acids. Germline V gene lookup returns CDR1 LGHNA and CDR2 YNFKEQ.

The sample holds one count of this clonotype. The chain links TRBV20-1 to TRBJ1-2, with D tentatively TRBD1 (5 bases). The CDR3 contains 16 residues. CDR1 DFQATT and CDR2 SNEGSKA come from the germline V gene (reference sequence). The V end was cut by 0 bases, the J end by 3 bases, with 17 bases between. The CDR3 sequence: CSARDRAQGGDYGYTF. In nucleotides, the CDR3 is TGCAGTGCTAGAGATCGGGCGCAGGGAGGGGACTATGGCTACACCTTC.

The chain is built from TRBV2 and TRBJ2-1; TRBD2 aligns across 9 bases. Germline CDR1 and CDR2: SNHLY and FYNNEI. V was pared by 6 bases and J by 0 bases, with 18 bases of the junction left unmatched. The CDR3 runs 20 residues. In DNA form, the CDR3 reads TGTGCCAGCAGGGAGACTTTGTTGAGTGGACTAGCGAGCTCCTACAATGAGCAGTTCTTC. It specifies CASRETLLSGLASSYNEQFF.

This chain links TRBV7-8 with TRBJ2-3; no clear D gene. CDR1 is SGHVS and CDR2 is FQNEAQ in the germline V gene. This CDR3 is 13 amino acids long. V shed 5 bases and J shed 2 bases, with 8 bases lying between them. The CDR3 nucleotides read TGTGCCAGCAGCATAGGAGTCACAGATACGCAGTATTTT. It is translated as CASSIGVTDTQYF.

Written as DNA, the CDR3 is TGTGCCAGCGGCCGGGAGGGGGCAGGTGTAAACACAGATACGCAGTATTTT. It yields the protein CASGREGAGVNTDTQYF. The chain employs TRBV7-9 and TRBJ2-3, with D perhaps TRBD2 (8 bases). This CDR3 has 17 residues. V gave up 8 bases and J gave up 2 bases, with 23 bases separating them. Germline lookup yields CDR1 SEHNR and CDR2 FQNEAQ (reference sequence).

This chain connects TRBV7-3 to TRBJ2-7; D ambiguous. This CDR3 comprises 15 residues. Trimming stripped 1 base from V and 2 bases from J, with 12 bases between. The germline V gene encodes CDR1 SGHTA and CDR2 FQGTGA. CDR3 sequence (DNA): TGTGCCAGCAGCTTAATGGCTACCACCCCCTACGAGCAGTACTTC. Protein sequence: CASSLMATTPYEQYF.

Concerning this clonotype: One base away lies a much larger clone, so this may be a sequencing read error. The chain has TRBV12-3 or TRBV12-4 and TRBJ2-1; 11 nucleotides line up with TRBD2. This CDR3 comprises 13 residues. Here the CDR3 DNA reads TGTGCCAGCAGACTTGTAGCGGGAGGGCCTCTGCTCTTC. Translating gives CASRLVAGGPLLF.

This sequence joins TRBV7-3 and TRBJ2-7; D possibly corresponds to TRBD2 (5 bases). This CDR3 spans 13 amino acids. V was shortened by 2 bases and J by 5 bases, with 10 bases between the two germline ends. The germline V gene encodes CDR1 SGHTA and CDR2 FQGTGA. This chain's CDR3 is CASSLGSGDEQYF. DNA of the CDR3: TGTGCCAGCAGCTTAGGCAGCGGAGACGAGCAGTACTTC.

The V call is TRBV20-1, the J call TRBJ2-7; the D call may be TRBD1 or TRBD2 (5 bases each). The CDR3 is made up of 14 amino acids. Germline loops: CDR1 DFQATT, CDR2 SNEGSKA (reference sequence). V was shortened by 7 bases and J by 5 bases, with 21 bases between the two germline ends. CDR3 nucleotide sequence: TGCAGTGGATACGCACGGGACGCGAGGGACGAGCAGTACTTC. This codes for CSGYARDARDEQYF.

V gene TRBV2 combines with J gene TRBJ1-5; the D gene is possibly TRBD1 (6 bases). The CDR3 is made up of 17 amino acids. Trimming left V 3 bases short and J 0 bases short, with 15 bases between. Germline V lookup: CDR1 SNHLY, CDR2 FYNNEI. The CDR3 nucleotides read TGTGCCAGCAGTGAGGCAGGGAGGGGGAATAGCAATCAGCCCCAGCATTTT. The encoded protein is CASSEAGRGNSNQPQHF.

This clonotype was seen just once. Likely a read error: the CDR3 ends without its conserved phenylalanine or tryptophan. The rearrangement joins TRBV7-2 to TRBJ2-5, with D hard to call. V lost 1 base and J lost 5, with 17 bases in between. Per the germline V gene, CDR1 is SGHTA and CDR2 is FQGNSA. The CDR3 has 16 amino acids. CDR3 sequence (DNA): TGTGCCAGCAGCTTAGTGTCCAGGCTGCCCGCCGAGACCCAGTACCTC. Translating gives CASSLVSRLPAETQYL.

This clonotype was seen many times. Here the CDR3 reads CASSLTGIYEQYF. CDR3 bases: TGTGCCAGCAGTTTAACAGGGATCTACGAGCAGTACTTC. This rearrangement joins TRBV12-3 or TRBV12-4 to TRBJ2-7; D may be TRBD1 (6 bases). V dropped 2 bases and J dropped 3 bases, with 8 bases sitting between them. This CDR3 has 13 amino acids.

This clonotype was recorded many times. This chain joins TRBV20-1 and TRBJ1-5, with 10 nucleotides matching TRBD1. The CDR3 is 19 amino acids. The ends lost 0 bases at V and 1 base at J; junction bases unmatched: 12. Per germline, CDR1 DFQATT and CDR2 SNEGSKA (reference sequence). The CDR3 reads CSARDLIGQGVISNQPQHF. The DNA of the CDR3 is TGCAGTGCTAGAGATTTGATCGGACAGGGGGTAATCAGCAATCAGCCCCAGCATTTT.

The rearrangement uses TRBV15 and TRBJ1-1, with D unresolved. V was pared by 1 base and J by 4 bases, with 16 bases between. CDR3 length: 16 amino acids. Germline CDR1 reads LNHNV; CDR2 reads YYDKDF (reference sequence). The CDR3 loop reads CATSRAFSGVSTEAFF. In nucleotides, the CDR3 is TGTGCCACCAGCAGAGCTTTCAGTGGGGTGAGCACTGAAGCTTTCTTT.

This clonotype was observed a single time. This rearrangement joins TRBV20-1 to TRBJ1-1, with D maybe TRBD1 (6 bases). The germline CDR1 and CDR2 sequences are DFQATT and SNEGSKA (reference sequence). This CDR3 spans 11 amino acids. For the CDR3, the DNA is TGCAGGCCGATGGGAGGGGGAGAAGCTTTCTTT. It translates to CRPMGGGEAFF.

The sample holds many counts of this clonotype. The rearrangement links TRBV6-2 or TRBV6-3 to TRBJ1-6, with TRBD1 matching 10 bases. The germline V gene has CDR1 MNHEY and CDR2 SVGEGT. The CDR3 contains 14 residues. The V and J ends lost 7 bases and 9 bases, in that order; junction bases with no gene match: 6. The CDR3 here is CASIRQGAASPLHF. The DNA of the CDR3 is TGTGCCAGCATCAGACAGGGGGCGGCTTCACCCCTCCACTTT.

The chain couples TRBV7-2 to TRBJ2-7, with no clear D. Per the germline V gene, CDR1 is SGHTA and CDR2 is FQGNSA. V lost 2 bases, J lost 3 bases, and 11 bases lay in between. CDR3 length: 14 amino acids. The CDR3 here is CASSLSPVDYEQYF. The CDR3 DNA is TGTGCCAGCAGCTTAAGCCCCGTAGACTACGAGCAGTACTTC.

The rearrangement uses TRBV5-4 and TRBJ2-7; D is unclear. Trimming left V 0 bases short and J 2 bases short, with 9 bases between. The CDR3 loop spans 14 amino acids. Germline CDR1 reads SGHNT; CDR2 reads YYREEE (reference sequence). The CDR3 reads CASSLGNGTYEQYF. In nucleotides, the CDR3 is TGTGCCAGCAGCTTGGGTAACGGCACCTACGAGCAGTACTTC.

This clonotype has a single count. The chain carries TRBV7-9 and TRBJ2-7; TRBD2 aligns across 11 bases. This CDR3 spans 15 amino acids. The V gene end was trimmed by 4 bases and the J gene end by 2 bases; junction bases not matched to a gene: 4. The germline CDR1 and CDR2 sequences are SEHNR and FQNEAQ (reference sequence). The CDR3 loop reads CASSSGLAGPYEQYF. The DNA of the CDR3 is TGTGCCAGCAGCTCCGGACTAGCGGGTCCCTACGAGCAGTACTTC.

The chain combines TRBV2 with TRBJ2-3; 8 bases align to TRBD2. The ends lost 6 bases at V and 8 bases at J; junction bases unmatched: 7. This CDR3 spans 13 amino acids. CDR1 and CDR2 (germline): SNHLY, FYNNEI. CDR3 sequence: CASRREGLGTQYF. The CDR3 DNA sequence: TGTGCCAGCAGACGGGAGGGCCTGGGTACGCAGTATTTT.

CDR3 DNA: TGTGCCAGCAGGGGAACAGGGGGCTCCTACAATGAGCAGTTCTTC. This gives the protein CASRGTGGSYNEQFF. The gene calls are TRBV2 and TRBJ2-1; TRBD1 matches at 8 bases. The V and J ends lost 6 bases and 0 bases, in that order; junction bases with no gene match: 4. CDR3 length equals 15 residues. CDR1 is SNHLY, CDR2 FYNNEI, per germline.

In its sample, this clonotype was seen many times. The V and J genes are TRBV29-1 and TRBJ2-7; 7 nucleotides agree with TRBD1. Trimming cost V 0 bases and J 1 base; bases outside gene matches: 12. Germline V gives CDR1 SQVTM, CDR2 ANQGSEA. The CDR3 loop spans 17 amino acids. This CDR3 reads CSVEDRKSTGFSYEQYF. The CDR3 nucleotides are TGCAGCGTTGAAGACCGGAAGTCGACAGGGTTTTCCTACGAGCAGTACTTC.

The rearrangement links TRBV20-1 to TRBJ2-7, with D possibly TRBD1 on 6 matching bases. Between the trimmed V and J ends, which lost 0 bases and 2 bases, there was a span of 14 bases. This CDR3 comprises 15 residues. Germline V gene sequence: CDR1 DFQATT, CDR2 SNEGSKA (reference sequence). DNA of the CDR3: TGCAGTGCTAGAGATCCCGCAGGGGACCCCTACGAGCAGTACTTC. Amino acid sequence: CSARDPAGDPYEQYF.